What follows are 26 T cell receptor beta chains derived from one specimen sequenced in a study of control samples from healthy donors and cancer patients. Data came from immunoSEQ multiplex PCR; TCRdb stores just in-frame clones and leaves some out. Of 120,000 to 150,000 clones in the sample, roughly 90% are singletons; the top ten hold more than 4%. Sequencing input: blood. The receptor source for this set is a man aged 30 to 39 in good health.

The CDR3 DNA is TGTGCCAGCAGCTTTAACAGGGACTCCTACAATGAGCAGTTCTTC. Its translation is CASSFNRDSYNEQFF. The rearrangement uses TRBV11-3 and TRBJ2-1; tentative D call: TRBD1 (6 bases). V dropped 3 bases and J dropped 0 bases, with 9 bases sitting between them. The germline V gene encodes CDR1 SGHNT and CDR2 YENEEA. The CDR3 totals 15 residues.

V is TRBV20-1 and J is TRBJ2-3; TRBD2 aligns across 7 bases. With 3 bases clipped from V and 0 bases from J, the junction kept 0 bases outside the gene matches. Per the germline V gene, CDR1 is DFQATT and CDR2 is SNEGSKA (reference sequence). There are 13 residues in the CDR3. The CDR3 DNA is TGCAGTGCTAGTAGCGGGAGCACAGATACGCAGTATTTT. It is translated as CSASSGSTDTQYF.

J is TRBJ1-4 and V is TRBV11-2; perhaps TRBD1 as D (6 bases). Germline V lookup: CDR1 SGHAT, CDR2 FQNNGV. V was shortened by 5 bases and J by 0 bases, with 10 bases between the two germline ends. This CDR3 comprises 15 residues. CDR3 DNA: TGTGCCAGCAGCACCGGGACAACAACTAATGAAAAACTGTTTTTT. Translation: CASSTGTTTNEKLFF.

In this sample, this clone turned up a few times. This chain connects TRBV19 to TRBJ1-3; D remains unclear. The CDR3 covers 17 residues. V lost 1 base and J lost 2, with 15 bases in between. The germline CDR1 and CDR2 sequences are LNHDA and SQIVND (reference sequence). CDR3 protein: CASSIGTSGKPGNTIYF. CDR3 DNA: TGTGCCAGTAGTATAGGAACCTCCGGGAAACCTGGAAACACCATATATTTT.

This clone appeared a few times. The chain couples TRBV9 to TRBJ2-3; 9 positions agree with TRBD2. Unmatched junction bases numbered 11, after V lost 4 bases and J lost 2 bases. CDR1 SGDLS and CDR2 YYNGEE come from the germline V gene. The CDR3 is made up of 17 amino acids. CDR3 coding DNA: TGTGCCAGCAGCCCTAGGGTAGCGGGGGAGTTCACAGATACGCAGTATTTT. It is translated as CASSPRVAGEFTDTQYF.

This rearrangement joins TRBV6-1 to TRBJ2-3; 7 nucleotides match TRBD1. Trimming took 4 bases from V and 4 from J; bases not matched to a gene: 11. The CDR3 runs to 16 residues. Looked up from germline, CDR1 is MNHNS and CDR2 is SASEGT. CDR3 sequence reads: CASSGWDSGGPDTQYF. Here the CDR3 DNA reads TGTGCCAGCAGTGGATGGGACAGTGGGGGTCCAGATACGCAGTATTTT.

Only a few counts were recorded for this clone. The chain recombines TRBV18 with TRBJ2-6; D remains ambiguous. Germline-derived CDR1 and CDR2 are KGHSH and LQKENI. V was trimmed by 5 bases and J by 3 bases, leaving 8 bases between them. CDR3 length equals 14 residues. The CDR3 region is CASSAGFGANVLTF. The CDR3 region has the DNA TGTGCCAGCTCAGCTGGGTTTGGGGCCAACGTCCTGACTTTC.

The rearrangement joins TRBV7-2 to TRBJ2-2; 7 positions agree with TRBD1. The V gene's germline CDR1 is SGHTA and CDR2 FQGNSA. The CDR3 totals 15 residues. The junction had 5 bases not matched to a gene; V was cut back by 5 bases and J by 2 bases. As DNA, the CDR3 is TGTGCCAGCAGCCAATGGGACAGAAACACCGGGGAGCTGTTTTTT. Its translation is CASSQWDRNTGELFF.

This rearrangement joins TRBV27 to TRBJ2-6; D call uncertain. V was trimmed by 2 bases and J by 0 bases, leaving 11 bases between them. The CDR3 covers 17 residues. Germline V CDR1 and CDR2: MNHEY, SMNVEV (reference sequence). The CDR3 region has the DNA TGTGCCAGCAGTTTAACACTTAGTAGCTCTGGGGCCAACGTCCTGACTTTC. Translated, it gives CASSLTLSSSGANVLTF.

This clone has a single count. The chain joins TRBV30 to TRBJ1-1; TRBD1 might be the D (6 bases). The CDR3 is made up of 14 amino acids. V gave up 2 bases and J gave up 1 base, with 11 bases separating them. Germline lookup yields CDR1 GTSNPN and CDR2 SVGIG (reference sequence). CDR3 nucleotides: TGTGCCTGGAGTTGGGGGCAGCAGAACACTGAAGCTTTCTTT. Protein product: CAWSWGQQNTEAFF. Combining the CDR3 with reference TRBV30 and TRBJ1-1 gives the whole variable domain SQTIHQWPATLVQPVGSPLSLECTVEGTSNPNLYWYRQAAGRGLQLLFYSVGIGQISSEVPQNLSASRPQDRQFILSSKKLLLSDSGFYLCAWSWGQQNTEAFFGQGTRLTVV.

This chain joins TRBV6-5 and TRBJ2-2; D is possibly TRBD1 (5 bases). Trimming pared 4 bases from V and 5 bases from J, leaving 11 bases between. From germline, CDR1 is MNHEY and CDR2 SVGAGI. The CDR3 extends over 14 amino acids. The CDR3 region has the DNA TGTGCCAGCAGTTTCTCCAGACAGACCGGGGAGCTGTTTTTT. Its protein is CASSFSRQTGELFF.

The chain joins TRBV9 to TRBJ1-5; D gene uncertain. Trimming left V 4 bases short and J 7 bases short, with 15 bases between. Germline CDR1 is SGDLS and CDR2 is YYNGEE. The CDR3 has 14 amino acids. The CDR3 sequence: CASSSSLDRQPQHF. CDR3 nucleotides: TGTGCCAGCAGCTCAAGCCTAGATCGGCAGCCCCAGCATTTT.

V and J are TRBV5-1 and TRBJ1-6; the D gene is possibly TRBD1 (6 bases). Germline loops: CDR1 SGHRS, CDR2 YFSETQ. The CDR3 contains 15 residues. Trimming pared 0 bases from V and 7 bases from J, leaving 11 bases between. The CDR3 region has the DNA TGCGCCAGCAGCTTGGCGCCGGACAGAAATTCACCCCTCCACTTT. Its translation: CASSLAPDRNSPLHF.

This sequence joins TRBV10-3 and TRBJ2-6, with a weak D call TRBD2 (5 bases). The germline V gene encodes CDR1 ENHRY and CDR2 SYGVKD. The V end was cut by 10 bases, the J end by 4 bases, with 14 bases between. The CDR3 is made up of 14 amino acids. CDR3 loop: CATAEGLGANVLTF. CDR3 bases: TGTGCCACAGCGGAAGGGCTGGGGGCCAACGTCCTGACTTTC.

The rearrangement uses TRBV5-5 and TRBJ1-4; no reliable D call. V was clipped by 4 bases and J by 5 bases, with 18 bases between them. The CDR3 is 16 amino acids. CDR1 and CDR2 from the germline V gene are SGHKS and YYEKEE (reference sequence). CDR3 nucleotides: TGTGCCAGCAGCCCTTCTACCCAAGCAGCAAATGAAAAACTGTTTTTT. The encoded protein is CASSPSTQAANEKLFF.

The chain combines TRBV7-8 with TRBJ2-1, with D possibly matching TRBD2 (5 bases). CDR1 and CDR2 from the germline V gene are SGHVS and FQNEAQ. V lost 5 bases to trimming and J lost 5 bases, with 10 bases between them. There are 13 residues in the CDR3. This CDR3 is CASSGLRNNEQFF. The CDR3 coding sequence is TGTGCCAGCAGCGGACTGAGAAACAATGAGCAGTTCTTC.

The chain links TRBV6-6 to TRBJ1-1, with 7 bases identical to TRBD1. The CDR3 is 16 residues long. The germline gives CDR1 MNHNY, CDR2 SVGAGI (reference sequence). The J segment lost 1 base and the V segment lost 7 bases, leaving 12 bases of the junction unmatched. The CDR3 DNA sequence: TGTGCCAGCATACCCCGGACAGGAAATCCGAACACTGAAGCTTTCTTT. This gives the protein CASIPRTGNPNTEAFF.

V gene TRBV19 combines with J gene TRBJ1-2; 7 bases agree with TRBD1. The CDR3 loop spans 15 amino acids. The V gene end was trimmed by 4 bases and the J gene end by 4 bases; junction bases not matched to a gene: 9. Germline-derived CDR1 and CDR2 are LNHDA and SQIVND (reference sequence). The CDR3 loop reads CASSRLRQGAYGYTF. The CDR3 coding sequence is TGTGCCAGTAGTAGATTAAGACAGGGAGCCTATGGCTACACCTTC.

In its sample, this clone was seen once. The chain employs TRBV3-1 (or the pseudogene TRBV3-2) and TRBJ2-3; possibly TRBD2 for D (5 bases). CDR3 length equals 15 residues. V lost 4 bases and J lost 6, with 17 bases in between. Germline CDR1 reads LGHDT; CDR2 reads YNNKEL (reference sequence). The CDR3 nucleotides read TGTGCCAGCAGCCCGCGGTGGAAGGGAGTGGATACGCAGTATTTT. As protein: CASSPRWKGVDTQYF.

The rearrangement joins TRBV5-4 to TRBJ2-2; D unclear. V was clipped by 1 base and J by 8 bases, with 18 bases between them. Germline loops: CDR1 SGHNT, CDR2 YYREEE (reference sequence). The CDR3 length is 16 residues. The DNA for the CDR3 is TGTGCCAGCAGCTTGCGGCTCGGCTCCTATCCGGGGGAGCTGTTTTTT. It codes for CASSLRLGSYPGELFF.

The rearrangement uses TRBV19 and TRBJ2-5; TRBD2 might be the D (5 bases). In germline, CDR1 is LNHDA, CDR2 SQIVND (reference sequence). The length of the CDR3 is 15 residues. The ends were cut back, 5 bases at V and 5 bases at J, with 18 bases in the middle. This chain's CDR3 is CASSATIGSQETQYF. The CDR3 DNA is TGTGCCAGTAGTGCCACGATAGGGAGCCAGGAGACCCAGTACTTC.

The CDR3 spells CASSRLHGNTEAFF. CDR3 in DNA: TGTGCCAGCAGCCGCTTACACGGAAACACTGAAGCTTTCTTT. The V and J genes are TRBV7-9 and TRBJ1-1; D gene uncertain. CDR3 length equals 14 residues. V was trimmed by 5 bases and J by 2 bases, leaving 12 bases between them. Germline lookup yields CDR1 SEHNR and CDR2 FQNEAQ (reference sequence).

The chain has TRBV5-5 and TRBJ2-5; 10 positions agree with TRBD2. The J call may be mistaken, given a closer DNA end match to TRBJ2-7. Looked up from germline, CDR1 is SGHKS and CDR2 is YYEKEE (reference sequence). The CDR3 has 15 residues. The CDR3 spells CASSLVLAGAREQYF. The CDR3 DNA follows: TGTGCCAGCAGCTTGGTGCTAGCGGGAGCCCGCGAGCAGTACTTC.

V usage is TRBV12-5 and J usage is TRBJ1-5; D ambiguous. Trimming pared 1 base from V and 3 bases from J, leaving 4 bases between. The CDR3 runs to 13 residues. CDR1 and CDR2 from the germline V gene are LGHNT and FRNRAP. CDR3 loop: CASGLAFNQPQHF. As DNA, the CDR3 is TGTGCTAGTGGTTTGGCCTTCAATCAGCCCCAGCATTTT.

CDR3 amino acids: CATSRGLGQGADEQYF. The CDR3 DNA is TGTGCCACCAGCAGAGGTCTCGGACAGGGGGCCGACGAGCAGTACTTC. This rearrangement joins TRBV15 to TRBJ2-7, with 11 bases fitting TRBD1. V shed 1 base and J 5 bases; nucleotides not matched to a gene: 7. Germline V gene sequence: CDR1 LNHNV, CDR2 YYDKDF (reference sequence). This CDR3 is 16 amino acids long.

This chain connects TRBV7-9 to TRBJ2-7; D uncertain. Looked up from germline, CDR1 is SEHNR and CDR2 is FQNEAQ (reference sequence). This CDR3 region has 14 residues. The V and J ends lost 0 bases and 2 bases respectively, with 8 bases between them. The CDR3 DNA reads TGTGCCAGCAGCTTAGCAGGTTTGGCCTACGAGCAGTACTTC. Protein sequence: CASSLAGLAYEQYF. The full variable domain, its missing parts supplied by reference TRBV7-9 and TRBJ2-7, is DTGVSQNPRHKITKRGQNVTFRCDPISEHNRLYWYRQTLGQGPEFLTYFQNEAQLEKSRLLSDRFSAERPKGSFSTLEIQRTEQGDSAMYLCASSLAGLAYEQYFGPGTRLTVT.